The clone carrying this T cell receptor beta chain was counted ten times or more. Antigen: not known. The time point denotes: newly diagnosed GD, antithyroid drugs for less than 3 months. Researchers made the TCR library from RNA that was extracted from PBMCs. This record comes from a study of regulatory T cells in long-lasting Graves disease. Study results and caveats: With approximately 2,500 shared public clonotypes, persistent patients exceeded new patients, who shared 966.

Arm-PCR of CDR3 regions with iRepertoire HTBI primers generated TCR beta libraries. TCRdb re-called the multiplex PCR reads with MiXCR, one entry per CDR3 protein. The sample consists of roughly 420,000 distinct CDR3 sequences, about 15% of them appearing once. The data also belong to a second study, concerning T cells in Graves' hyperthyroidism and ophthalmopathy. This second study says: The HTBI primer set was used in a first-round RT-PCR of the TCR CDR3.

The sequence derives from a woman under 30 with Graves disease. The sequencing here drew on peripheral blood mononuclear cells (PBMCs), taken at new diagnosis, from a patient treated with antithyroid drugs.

CDR3 loop: CASSPTTPNTEAFF. As DNA, the CDR3 is TGTGCCAGCAGTCCCACCACACCGAACACTGAAGCTTTCTTT. This chain uses TRBV28 with TRBJ1-1; D remains unclear. Between the trimmed V and J ends, which lost 5 bases and 1 base, there was a span of 11 bases. CDR3 size: 14 residues. CDR1 MDHEN and CDR2 SYDVKM come from the germline V gene.